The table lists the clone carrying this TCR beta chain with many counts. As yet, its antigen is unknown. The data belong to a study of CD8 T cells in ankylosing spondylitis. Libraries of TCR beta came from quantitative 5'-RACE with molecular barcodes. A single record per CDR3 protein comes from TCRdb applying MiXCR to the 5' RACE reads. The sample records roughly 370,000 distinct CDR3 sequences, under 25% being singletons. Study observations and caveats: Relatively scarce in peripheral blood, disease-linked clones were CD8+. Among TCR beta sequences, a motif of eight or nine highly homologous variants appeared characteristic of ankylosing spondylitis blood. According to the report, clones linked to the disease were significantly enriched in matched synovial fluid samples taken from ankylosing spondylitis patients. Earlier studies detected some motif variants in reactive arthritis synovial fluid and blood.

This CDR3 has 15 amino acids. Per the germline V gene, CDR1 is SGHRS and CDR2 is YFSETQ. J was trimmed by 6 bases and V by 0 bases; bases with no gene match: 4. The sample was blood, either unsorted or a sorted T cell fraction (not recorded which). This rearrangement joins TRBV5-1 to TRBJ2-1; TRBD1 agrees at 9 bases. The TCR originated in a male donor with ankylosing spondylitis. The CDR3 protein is CASSLDGTGRNEQFF. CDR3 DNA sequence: TGCGCCAGCAGCTTGGATGGGACAGGGCGCAATGAGCAGTTCTTC.